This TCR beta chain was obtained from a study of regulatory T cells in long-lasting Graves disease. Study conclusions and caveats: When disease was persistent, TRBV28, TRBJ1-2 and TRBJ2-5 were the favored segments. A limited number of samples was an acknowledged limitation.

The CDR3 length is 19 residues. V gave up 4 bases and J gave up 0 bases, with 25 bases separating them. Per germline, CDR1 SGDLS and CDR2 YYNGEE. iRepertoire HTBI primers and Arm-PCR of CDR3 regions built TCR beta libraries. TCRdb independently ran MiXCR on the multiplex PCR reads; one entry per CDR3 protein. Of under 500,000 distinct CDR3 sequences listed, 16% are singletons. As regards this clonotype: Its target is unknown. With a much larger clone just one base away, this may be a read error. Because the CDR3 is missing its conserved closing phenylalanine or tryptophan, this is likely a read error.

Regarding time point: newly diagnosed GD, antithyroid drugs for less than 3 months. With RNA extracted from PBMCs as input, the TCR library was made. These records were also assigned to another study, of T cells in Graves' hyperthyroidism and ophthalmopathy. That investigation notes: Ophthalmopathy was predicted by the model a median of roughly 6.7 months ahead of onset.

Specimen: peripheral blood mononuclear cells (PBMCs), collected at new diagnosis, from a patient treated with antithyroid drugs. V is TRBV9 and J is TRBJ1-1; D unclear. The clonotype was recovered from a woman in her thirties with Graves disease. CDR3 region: CASSTLPRGRDSLNTEAFS. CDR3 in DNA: TGTGCCAGCAGCACCCTTCCTCGAGGGAGGGATTCGTTGAACACTGAAGCTTTCTCT.